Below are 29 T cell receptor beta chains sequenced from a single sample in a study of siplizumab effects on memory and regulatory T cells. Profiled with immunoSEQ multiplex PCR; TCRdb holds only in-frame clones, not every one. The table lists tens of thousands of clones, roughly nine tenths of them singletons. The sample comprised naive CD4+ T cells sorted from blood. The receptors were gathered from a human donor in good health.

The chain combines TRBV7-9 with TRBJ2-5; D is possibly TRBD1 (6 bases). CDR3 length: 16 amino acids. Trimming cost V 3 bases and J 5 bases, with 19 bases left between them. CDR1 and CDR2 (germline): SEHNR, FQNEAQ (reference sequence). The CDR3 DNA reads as TGTGCCAGCAGCTTCAATCGAATGCGGACAGCGGAGACCCAGTACTTC. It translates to CASSFNRMRTAETQYF.

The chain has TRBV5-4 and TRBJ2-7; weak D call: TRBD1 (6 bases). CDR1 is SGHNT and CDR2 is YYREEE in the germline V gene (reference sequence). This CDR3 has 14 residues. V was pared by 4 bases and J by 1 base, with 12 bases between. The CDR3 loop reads CASSRQTGSYEQYF. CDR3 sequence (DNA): TGTGCCAGCAGCAGACAGACAGGATCCTACGAGCAGTACTTC.

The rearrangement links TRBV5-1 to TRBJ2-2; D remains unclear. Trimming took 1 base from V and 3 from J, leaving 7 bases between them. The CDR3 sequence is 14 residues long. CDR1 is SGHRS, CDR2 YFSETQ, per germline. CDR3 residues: CASSLPRYTGELFF. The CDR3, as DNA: TGCGCCAGCAGCTTGCCCCGTTACACCGGGGAGCTGTTTTTT.

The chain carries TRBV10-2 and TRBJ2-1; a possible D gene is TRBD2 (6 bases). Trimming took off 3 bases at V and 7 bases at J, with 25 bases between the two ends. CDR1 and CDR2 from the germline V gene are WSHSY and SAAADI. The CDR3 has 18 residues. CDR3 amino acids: CASSDVGGLLLSENEQFF. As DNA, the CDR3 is TGCGCCAGCAGTGACGTGGGAGGTCTCCTCCTTAGCGAGAATGAGCAGTTCTTC.

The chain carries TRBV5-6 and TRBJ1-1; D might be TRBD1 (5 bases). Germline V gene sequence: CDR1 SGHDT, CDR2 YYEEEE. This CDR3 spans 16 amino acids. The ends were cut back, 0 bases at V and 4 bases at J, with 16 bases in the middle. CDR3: CASSLAKAGRITEAFF. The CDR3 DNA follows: TGTGCCAGCAGCTTGGCCAAAGCAGGGCGGATCACTGAAGCTTTCTTT.

The CDR3, as DNA: TGTGCCAGCACCACGACAGGGGCTGGAAACACCATATATTTT. It specifies CASTTTGAGNTIYF. The chain links TRBV7-9 to TRBJ1-3; 8 bases agree with TRBD1. Germline loops: CDR1 SEHNR, CDR2 FQNEAQ (reference sequence). The CDR3 consists of 14 residues. With 7 bases clipped from V and 2 bases from J, the junction kept 4 bases outside the gene matches.

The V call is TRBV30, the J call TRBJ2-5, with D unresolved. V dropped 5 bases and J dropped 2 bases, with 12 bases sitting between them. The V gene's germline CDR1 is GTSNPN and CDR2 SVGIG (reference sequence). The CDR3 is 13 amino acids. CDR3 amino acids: CAWEKNRQETQYF. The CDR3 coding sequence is TGTGCCTGGGAGAAGAATAGGCAAGAGACCCAGTACTTC.

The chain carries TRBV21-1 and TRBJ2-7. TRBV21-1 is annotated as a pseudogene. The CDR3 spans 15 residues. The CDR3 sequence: CASSKGRCQLYEQYF. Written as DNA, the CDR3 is TGTGCCAGCAGCAAAGGACGGTGCCAGCTCTACGAGCAGTACTTC.

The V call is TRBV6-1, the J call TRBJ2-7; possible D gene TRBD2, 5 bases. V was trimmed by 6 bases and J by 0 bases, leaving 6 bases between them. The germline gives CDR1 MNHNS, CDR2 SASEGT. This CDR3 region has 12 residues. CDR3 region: CASSRGSYEQYF. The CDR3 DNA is TGTGCCAGCAGCCGGGGCTCCTACGAGCAGTACTTC.

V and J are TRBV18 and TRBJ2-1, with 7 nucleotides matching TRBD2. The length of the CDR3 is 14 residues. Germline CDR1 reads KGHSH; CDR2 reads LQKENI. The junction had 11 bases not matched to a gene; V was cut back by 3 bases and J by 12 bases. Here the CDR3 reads CASSPPGLRSGQFF. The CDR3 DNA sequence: TGTGCCAGCTCACCCCCGGGACTAAGATCGGGGCAGTTCTTC. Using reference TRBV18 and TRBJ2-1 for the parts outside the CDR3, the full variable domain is NAGVMQNPRHLVRRRGQEARLRCSPMKGHSHVYWYRQLPEEGLKFMVYLQKENIIDESGMPKERFSAEFPKEGPSILRIQQVVRGDSAAYFCASSPPGLRSGQFFGPGTRLTVL.

The CDR3 coding sequence is TGTGCCAGCAGCTTGGGACTAGCGGGCACAGATACGCAGTATTTT. As protein: CASSLGLAGTDTQYF. The V gene is TRBV7-9, the J gene TRBJ2-3, with TRBD2 matching over 11 bases. Germline-derived CDR1 and CDR2 are SEHNR and FQNEAQ (reference sequence). The CDR3 consists of 15 residues. Trimming took 3 bases from V and 1 from J; bases not matched to a gene: 0.

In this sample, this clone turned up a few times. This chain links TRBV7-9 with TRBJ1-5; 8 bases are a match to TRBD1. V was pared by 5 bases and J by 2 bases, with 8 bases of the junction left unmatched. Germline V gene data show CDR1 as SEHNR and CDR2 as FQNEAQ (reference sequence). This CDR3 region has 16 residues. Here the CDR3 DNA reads TGTGCCAGCAGCAGGACAGGGCCCCAGGGCAATCAGCCCCAGCATTTT. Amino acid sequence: CASSRTGPQGNQPQHF. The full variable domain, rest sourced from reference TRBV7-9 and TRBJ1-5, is DTGVSQNPRHKITKRGQNVTFRCDPISEHNRLYWYRQTLGQGPEFLTYFQNEAQLEKSRLLSDRFSAERPKGSFSTLEIQRTEQGDSAMYLCASSRTGPQGNQPQHFGDGTRLSIL.

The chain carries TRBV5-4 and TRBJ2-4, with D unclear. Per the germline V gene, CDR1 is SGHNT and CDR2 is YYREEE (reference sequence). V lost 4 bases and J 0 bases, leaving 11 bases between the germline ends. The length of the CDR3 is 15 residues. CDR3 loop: CASSPDGLAKNIQYF. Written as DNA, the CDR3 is TGTGCCAGCAGCCCCGACGGGTTAGCCAAAAACATTCAGTACTTC.

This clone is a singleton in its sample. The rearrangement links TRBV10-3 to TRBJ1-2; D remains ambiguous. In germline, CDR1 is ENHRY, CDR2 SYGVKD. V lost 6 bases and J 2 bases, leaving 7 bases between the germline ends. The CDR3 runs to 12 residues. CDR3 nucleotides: TGTGCCATCAGCTCTCTAAACTATGGCTACACCTTC. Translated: CAISSLNYGYTF.

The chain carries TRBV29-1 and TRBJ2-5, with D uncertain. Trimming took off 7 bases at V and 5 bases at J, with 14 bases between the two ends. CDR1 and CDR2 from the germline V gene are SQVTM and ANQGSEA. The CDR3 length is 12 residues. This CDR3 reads CSARAFRETQYF. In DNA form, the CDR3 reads TGCAGCGCCCGAGCGTTCCGGGAGACCCAGTACTTC.

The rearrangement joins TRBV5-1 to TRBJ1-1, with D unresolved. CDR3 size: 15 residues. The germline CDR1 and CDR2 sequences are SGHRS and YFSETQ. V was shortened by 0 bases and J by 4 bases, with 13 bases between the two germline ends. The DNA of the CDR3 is TGCGCCAGCAGCTTGGGCGGGAGGGATGGCACTGAAGCTTTCTTT. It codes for CASSLGGRDGTEAFF.

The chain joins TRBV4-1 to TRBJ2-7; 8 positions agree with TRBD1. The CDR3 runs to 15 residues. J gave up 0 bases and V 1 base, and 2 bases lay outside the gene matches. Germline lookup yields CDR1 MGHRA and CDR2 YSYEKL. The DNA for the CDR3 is TGCGCCAGCAGCCAAGGGACAGGGATCTCCTACGAGCAGTACTTC. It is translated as CASSQGTGISYEQYF.

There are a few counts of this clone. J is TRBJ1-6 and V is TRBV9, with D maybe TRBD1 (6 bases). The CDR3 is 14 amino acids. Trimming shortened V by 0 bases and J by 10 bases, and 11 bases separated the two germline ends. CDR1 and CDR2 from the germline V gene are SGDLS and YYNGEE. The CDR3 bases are TGTGCCAGCAGCGTAGAGGGGGAAGACTCACCCCTCCACTTT. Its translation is CASSVEGEDSPLHF.

The CDR3 nucleotides read TGCAGCGTTGGCGGGCAGGGCCAAGAGACCCAGTACTTC. This translates into CSVGGQGQETQYF. V and J are TRBV29-1 and TRBJ2-5; D is possibly TRBD1 or TRBD2 (5 bases each). The V end lost 4 bases, the J end lost 1 base, and 10 bases lay between the germline ends. From germline, CDR1 is SQVTM and CDR2 ANQGSEA. This CDR3 is 13 amino acids long.

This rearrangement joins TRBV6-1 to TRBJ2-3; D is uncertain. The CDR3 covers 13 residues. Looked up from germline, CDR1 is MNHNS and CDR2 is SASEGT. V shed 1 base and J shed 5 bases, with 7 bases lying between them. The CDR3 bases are TGTGCCAGCAGTGAAGGAGTTGGAGATACGCAGTATTTT. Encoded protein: CASSEGVGDTQYF.

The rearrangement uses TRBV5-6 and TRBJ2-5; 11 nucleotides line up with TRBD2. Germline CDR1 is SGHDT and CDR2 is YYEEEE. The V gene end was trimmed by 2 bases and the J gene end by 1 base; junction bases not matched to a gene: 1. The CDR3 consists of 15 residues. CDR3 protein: CASSFGLAGQETQYF. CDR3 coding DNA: TGTGCCAGCAGCTTTGGACTAGCGGGCCAAGAGACCCAGTACTTC.

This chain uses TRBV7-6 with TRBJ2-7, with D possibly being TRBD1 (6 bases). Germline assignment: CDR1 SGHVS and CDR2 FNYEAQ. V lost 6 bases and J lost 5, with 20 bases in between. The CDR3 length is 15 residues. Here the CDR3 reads CASSKEQGIGDEQYF. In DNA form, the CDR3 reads TGTGCCAGCAGTAAAGAACAGGGTATCGGGGACGAGCAGTACTTC. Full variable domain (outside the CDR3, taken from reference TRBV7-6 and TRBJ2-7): GAGVSQSPRYKVTKRGQDVALRCDPISGHVSLYWYRQALGQGPEFLTYFNYEAQQDKSGLPNDRFSAERPEGSISTLTIQRTEQRDSAMYRCASSKEQGIGDEQYFGPGTRLTVT.

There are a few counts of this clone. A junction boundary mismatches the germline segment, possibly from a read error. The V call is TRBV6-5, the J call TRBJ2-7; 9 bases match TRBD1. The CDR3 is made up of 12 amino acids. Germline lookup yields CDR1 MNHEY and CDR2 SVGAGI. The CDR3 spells CASSYSQGALDF. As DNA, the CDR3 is TGTGCCAGCAGTTACTCACAGGGGGCGCTGGACTTC.

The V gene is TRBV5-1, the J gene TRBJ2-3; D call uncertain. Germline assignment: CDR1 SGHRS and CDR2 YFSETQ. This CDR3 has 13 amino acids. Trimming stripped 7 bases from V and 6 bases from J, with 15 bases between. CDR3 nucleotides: TGCGCCAGCTCGCCGAAACTCGGGGATACGCAGTATTTT. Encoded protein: CASSPKLGDTQYF.

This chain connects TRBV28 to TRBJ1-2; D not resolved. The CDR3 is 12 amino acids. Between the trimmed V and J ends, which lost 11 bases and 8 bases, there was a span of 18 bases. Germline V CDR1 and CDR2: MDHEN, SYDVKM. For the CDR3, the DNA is TGTGCCTCCACCCCGGCAGTTGGGGGCTACACCTTC. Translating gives CASTPAVGGYTF.

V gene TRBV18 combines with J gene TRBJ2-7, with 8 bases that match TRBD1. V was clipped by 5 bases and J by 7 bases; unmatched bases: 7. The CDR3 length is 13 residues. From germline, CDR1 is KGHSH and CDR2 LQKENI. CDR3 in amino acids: CASSSTGGVEQYF. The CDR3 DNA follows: TGTGCCAGCTCATCAACAGGGGGTGTTGAGCAGTACTTC.

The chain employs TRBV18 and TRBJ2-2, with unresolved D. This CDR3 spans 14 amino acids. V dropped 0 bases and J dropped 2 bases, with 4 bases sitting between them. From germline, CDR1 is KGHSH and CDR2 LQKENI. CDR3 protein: CASSPPPNTGELFF. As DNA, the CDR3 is TGTGCCAGCTCACCACCCCCAAACACCGGGGAGCTGTTTTTT. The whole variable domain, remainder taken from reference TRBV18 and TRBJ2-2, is NAGVMQNPRHLVRRRGQEARLRCSPMKGHSHVYWYRQLPEEGLKFMVYLQKENIIDESGMPKERFSAEFPKEGPSILRIQQVVRGDSAAYFCASSPPPNTGELFFGEGSRLTVL.

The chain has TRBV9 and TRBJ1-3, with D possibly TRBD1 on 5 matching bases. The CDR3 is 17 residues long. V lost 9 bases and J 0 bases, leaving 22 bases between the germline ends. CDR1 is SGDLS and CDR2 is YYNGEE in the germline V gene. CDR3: CATREVGSTHSGNTIYF. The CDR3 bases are TGTGCCACCAGGGAAGTAGGCAGCACGCACTCTGGAAACACCATATATTTT.

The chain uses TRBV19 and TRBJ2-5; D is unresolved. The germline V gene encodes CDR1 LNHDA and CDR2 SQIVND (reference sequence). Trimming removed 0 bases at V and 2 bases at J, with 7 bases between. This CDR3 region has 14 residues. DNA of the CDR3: TGTGCCAGTAGTATAGATCGAAGTCAAGAGACCCAGTACTTC. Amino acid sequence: CASSIDRSQETQYF.